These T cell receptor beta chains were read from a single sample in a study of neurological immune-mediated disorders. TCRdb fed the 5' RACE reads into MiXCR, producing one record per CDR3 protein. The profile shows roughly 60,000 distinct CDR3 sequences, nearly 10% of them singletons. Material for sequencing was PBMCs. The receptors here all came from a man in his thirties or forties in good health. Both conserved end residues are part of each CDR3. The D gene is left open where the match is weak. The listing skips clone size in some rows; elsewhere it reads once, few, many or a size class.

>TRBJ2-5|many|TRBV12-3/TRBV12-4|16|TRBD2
TGTGCCAGCAGTCGTAGGCGTGCTAGCGGAGAAGAGACCCAGTACTTC
CASSRRRASGEETQYF
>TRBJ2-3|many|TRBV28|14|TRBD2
TGTGCCAGCAGGGGAGGGACGGGACCGGATACGCAGTATTTT
CASRGGTGPDTQYF
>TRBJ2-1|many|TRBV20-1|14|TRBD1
TGCAGTGCCCGGAGACAGGGGTCCTACAATGAGCAGTTCTTC
CSARRQGSYNEQFF
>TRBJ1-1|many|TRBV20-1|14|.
TGCAGTGCTAGATCGGGACCCAGCGGCACTGAAGCTTTCTTT
CSARSGPSGTEAFF
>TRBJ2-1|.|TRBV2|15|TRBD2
TGTGCCAGCAGTAAGGGACTAGCGAATTACTATGAGCAGTTCTTC
CASSKGLANYYEQFF
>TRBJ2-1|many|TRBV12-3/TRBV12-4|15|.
TGTGCCAGCAGACACAATCAAGGGGGGGAGAATGAGCAGTTCTTC
CASRHNQGGENEQFF
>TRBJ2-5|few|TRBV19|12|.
TGTGCCAGTAGTATTCAGCAAGAGACCCAGTACTTC
CASSIQQETQYF
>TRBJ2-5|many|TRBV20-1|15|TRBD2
TGCAGTGCTAGGGGGGGGGGAGGCATCCAAGAGACCCAGTACTTC
CSARGGGGIQETQYF
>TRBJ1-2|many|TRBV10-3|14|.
TGTGCCATCAGTGAATCCGGCAGGAGCTATGGCTACACCTTC
CAISESGRSYGYTF
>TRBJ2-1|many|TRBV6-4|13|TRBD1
TGTGCCAGCAGCGTCACCGGGACAGGGGAGCAGTTCTTC
CASSVTGTGEQFF
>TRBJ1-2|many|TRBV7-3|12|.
TGTGCCAGCAGCTTAACTAACTATGGCTGGACCTTC
CASSLTNYGWTF
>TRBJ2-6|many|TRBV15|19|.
TGTGCCACCACCCCGACATTCTCCAGGGAAATATCTGGGGCCAACGTCCTGACTTTC
CATTPTFSREISGANVLTF
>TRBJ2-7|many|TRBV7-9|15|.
TGTGCCAGCAGCTTGGGACCCGAAAAACACTACGAGCAGTACTTC
CASSLGPEKHYEQYF
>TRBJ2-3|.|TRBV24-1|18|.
TGTGCCACCGGTGATCCTAGACGTAGGGAAGGGCTCACAGATACGCAGTATTTT
CATGDPRRREGLTDTQYF
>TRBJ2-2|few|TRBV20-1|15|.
TGCAGTGGTTCCGAGGGAGGGGGTTGGACCGGGGAGCTGTTTTTT
CSGSEGGGWTGELFF
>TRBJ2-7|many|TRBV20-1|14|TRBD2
TGCAGTGCCAATCTACCGGGACTAGCCTACGAGCAGTACTTC
CSANLPGLAYEQYF
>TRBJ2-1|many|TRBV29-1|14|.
TGCAGCCTCTCCGGTGTCAGTTCCTACAATGAGCAGTTCTTC
CSLSGVSSYNEQFF
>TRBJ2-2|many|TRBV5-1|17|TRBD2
TGCGCCAGCAGCTTGGGTCGCAGCGGGATTCGAGACGGGGAGCTGTTTTTT
CASSLGRSGIRDGELFF
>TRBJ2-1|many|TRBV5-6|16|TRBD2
TGTGCCAGCAGCGGGCCAACTAGCGGGCCGAGGAATGAGCAGTTCTTC
CASSGPTSGPRNEQFF
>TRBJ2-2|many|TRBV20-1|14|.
TGCAGTGCTTACAGGGCCGCGAACACCGGGGAGCTGTTTTTT
CSAYRAANTGELFF
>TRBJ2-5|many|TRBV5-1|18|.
TGCGCCAGCAGCGCAGGGACAGGGCTTAGCGGGAGGCAGGAGACCCAGTACTTC
CASSAGTGLSGRQETQYF
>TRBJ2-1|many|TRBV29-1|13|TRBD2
TGCAGCGTTCAAGCGGGAGTAGGGGATGAGCAGTTCTTC
CSVQAGVGDEQFF
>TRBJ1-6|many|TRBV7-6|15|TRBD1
TGTGCCAGCAGCCTCGGGACAGCGGATAATTCACCCCTCCACTTT
CASSLGTADNSPLHF
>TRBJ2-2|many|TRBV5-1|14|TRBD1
TGCGCCAGCAGCGGGGGACAGGGGGCCGGGGAGCTGTTTTTT
CASSGGQGAGELFF
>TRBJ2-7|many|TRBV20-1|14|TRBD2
TGCAGTGCTAGAGAGACTAGCGACTTCTACGAGCAGTACTTC
CSARETSDFYEQYF
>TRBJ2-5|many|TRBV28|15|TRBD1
TGTGCCAGCAGTGGATCCGGGACAGGGGAAGAGACCCAGTACTTC
CASSGSGTGEETQYF
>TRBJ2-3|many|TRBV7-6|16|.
TGTGCCAGCAGCCCACCTTTCGGGGCTAGCACAGATACGCAGTATTTT
CASSPPFGASTDTQYF
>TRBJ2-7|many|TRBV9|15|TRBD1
TGTGCCAGCAGCAAGGGACAGGGAAGCTCCTACGAGCAGTACTTC
CASSKGQGSSYEQYF
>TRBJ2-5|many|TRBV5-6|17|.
TGTGCCAGCAGCTTGGTGCTCAGAGGTCAGGCGGGGGAGACCCAGTACTTC
CASSLVLRGQAGETQYF
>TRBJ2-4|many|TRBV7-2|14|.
TGTGCCAGCAGCTTAGCCAGCTCCAAAAACATTCAGTACTTC
CASSLASSKNIQYF
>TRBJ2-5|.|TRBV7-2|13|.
TGTGCCAGCAGTAGACAGGAGGGACCCACCCAGTACTTC
CASSRQEGPTQYF